This TCR beta chain came from a study of T cell repertoires in cytomegalovirus infection. The CDR3 sequence is 14 residues long. J was trimmed by 6 bases and V by 7 bases; bases with no gene match: 8. From germline, CDR1 is MNHNS and CDR2 SASEGT. Each CDR3 protein gets one entry after TCRdb re-called the reads with MiXCR. The table includes around 530,000 distinct CDR3 sequences, approximately 25% detected once. About this clonotype: Its antigen is still unknown.

Study observations and caveats: CMV-specific TCR beta clonotypes restricted by HLA-C were the ones dominating the ex vivo response. Totalled public TCR beta family frequency picked out people who carried CMV plus the relevant HLA.

Sequencing was performed on PBMCs. The genes are TRBV6-1 and TRBJ1-4, with TRBD1 matching 7 bases. The sequence was collected from a human donor in good health (CMV status not recorded). Some clones in this sample may be carry-over from other donors' samples. The CDR3 DNA is TGTGCCAGCATTCGACAGGGTGGGGATGAAAAACTGTTTTTT. This sequence encodes CASIRQGGDEKLFF.